The 23 T cell receptor beta chains reported below all come from one sample, sequenced in a study of CD8+ T cells in alopecia areata. After isolation, RNA underwent reverse transcription to generate cDNA as the sequencing template. This table comes from immunoSEQ multiplex PCR, and its TCRdb copy is limited to in-frame clones, with some not included. The table shows 110,000 or so clones, with about two fifths occurring only once. Input material: CD4+ T cells sorted from blood. Receptors originate from a human donor with alopecia areata.

The gene calls are TRBV5-1 and TRBJ2-6, with D possibly TRBD1 on 5 matching bases. The length of the CDR3 is 18 residues. Trimming removed 4 bases from V and 0 bases from J, with 17 bases in between. Per germline, CDR1 SGHRS and CDR2 YFSETQ. The CDR3 loop is CASSRGDSSLSGANVLTF. CDR3 DNA: TGCGCCAGCAGCCGCGGCGACAGTTCTCTCTCTGGGGCCAACGTCCTGACTTTC. Based on the CDR3 plus reference TRBV5-1 and TRBJ2-6, the full variable domain is KAGVTQTPRYLIKTRGQQVTLSCSPISGHRSVSWYQQTPGQGLQFLFEYFSETQRNKGNFPGRFSGRQFSNSRSEMNVSTLELGDSALYLCASSRGDSSLSGANVLTFGAGSRLTVL.

The rearrangement uses TRBV5-4 and TRBJ1-2, with unresolved D. The V gene's germline CDR1 is SGHNT and CDR2 YYREEE (reference sequence). Trimming took 0 bases from V and 4 from J, leaving 10 bases between them. The length of the CDR3 is 14 residues. The CDR3 sequence: CASSLGFTTYGYTF. In DNA form, the CDR3 reads TGTGCCAGCAGCTTGGGTTTTACCACCTATGGCTACACCTTC.

In its sample, this clone was seen a few times. The chain combines TRBV29-1 with TRBJ1-5; D might be TRBD1 (5 bases). Germline CDR1 and CDR2: SQVTM and ANQGSEA. Trimming pared 6 bases from V and 3 bases from J, leaving 15 bases between. This CDR3 region has 14 residues. CDR3 amino acids: CSVSPGGNNQPQHF. The CDR3 coding sequence is TGCAGCGTGTCGCCTGGGGGGAACAATCAGCCCCAGCATTTT.

The J gene is TRBJ2-7, the V gene TRBV27; 7 bases line up with TRBD1. This CDR3 contains 14 residues. After removal of 5 bases from V and 1 base from J, the junction contained 5 bases not matched to a gene. Germline-derived CDR1 and CDR2 are MNHEY and SMNVEV (reference sequence). In nucleotides, the CDR3 is TGTGCCAGCAGTACCTGGACAGGATCCTACGAGCAGTACTTC. Translation gives CASSTWTGSYEQYF.

V and J are TRBV20-1 and TRBJ2-7, with D perhaps matching TRBD2 (5 bases). V lost 6 bases to trimming and J lost 3 bases, with 9 bases between them. The CDR3 length is 11 residues. The germline CDR1 and CDR2 sequences are DFQATT and SNEGSKA (reference sequence). This chain's CDR3 is CSAFGNYEQYF. The CDR3 region has the DNA TGCAGTGCCTTCGGGAACTACGAGCAGTACTTC.

The chain recombines TRBV29-1 with TRBJ2-7; 10 nucleotides agree with TRBD1. Germline assignment: CDR1 SQVTM and CDR2 ANQGSEA. Unmatched junction bases numbered 4, after V lost 5 bases and J lost 3 bases. The CDR3 has 13 amino acids. In DNA form, the CDR3 reads TGCAGCGTTTCGACAGGGGGCTTCTACGAGCAGTACTTC. The encoded protein is CSVSTGGFYEQYF.

The chain has TRBV5-1 and TRBJ2-7; 16 nucleotides match TRBD2. The V gene end was trimmed by 6 bases and the J gene end by 7 bases; junction bases not matched to a gene: 13. This CDR3 is built from 17 residues. Germline values: CDR1 SGHRS, CDR2 YFSETQ. CDR3 coding DNA: TGCGCCAGCAAGGTCGGGACTAGCGGGAGGGCCGTCGGTGAGCAGTACTTC. It specifies CASKVGTSGRAVGEQYF.

This clone was seen more than once but under ten times. The J gene is TRBJ2-1, the V gene TRBV19; D is perhaps TRBD1 (5 bases). The germline V gene has CDR1 LNHDA and CDR2 SQIVND (reference sequence). The CDR3 is 15 amino acids. Trimming took off 5 bases at V and 2 bases at J, with 13 bases between the two ends. The CDR3 loop reads CASSGDWGPYNEQFF. The DNA for the CDR3 is TGTGCCAGTAGTGGGGATTGGGGCCCCTACAATGAGCAGTTCTTC. The full variable domain, its missing parts supplied by reference TRBV19 and TRBJ2-1, is DGGITQSPKYLFRKEGQNVTLSCEQNLNHDAMYWYRQDPGQGLRLIYYSQIVNDFQKGDIAEGYSVSREKKESFPLTVTSAQKNPTAFYLCASSGDWGPYNEQFFGPGTRLTVL.

The rearrangement joins TRBV6-6 to TRBJ2-5; 8 nucleotides agree with TRBD2. Germline-derived CDR1 and CDR2 are MNHNY and SVGAGI (reference sequence). This CDR3 contains 16 residues. Unmatched junction bases numbered 15, after V lost 5 bases and J lost 7 bases. Written as DNA, the CDR3 is TGTGCCAGCAGTACAGAGGGTAGCGGGGCCTCGCGGACCCAGTACTTC. Translated: CASSTEGSGASRTQYF.

This clone was observed a few times. This chain uses TRBV2 with TRBJ2-1; D is unresolved. Deletions cut 6 bases from V and 5 bases from J, with 2 bases between. The CDR3 consists of 10 residues. Germline lookup yields CDR1 SNHLY and CDR2 FYNNEI. The CDR3 spells CASRDNEQFF. The CDR3 DNA reads TGTGCCAGCAGGGACAATGAGCAGTTCTTC. Combining the CDR3 with reference TRBV2 and TRBJ2-1 gives the whole variable domain EPEVTQTPSHQVTQMGQEVILRCVPISNHLYFYWYRQILGQKVEFLVSFYNNEISEKSEIFDDQFSVERPDGSNFTLKIRSTKLEDSAMYFCASRDNEQFFGPGTRLTVL.

This clone turned up a few times. The chain carries TRBV2 and TRBJ2-2; D perhaps matches TRBD2 (7 bases). The germline V and J ends were trimmed by 7 bases and 5 bases, with 20 bases remaining between them. Germline lookup yields CDR1 SNHLY and CDR2 FYNNEI. The CDR3 loop spans 16 amino acids. As DNA, the CDR3 is TGTGCCAGCATGAAGGGGGGGGCGCGTTGGACCGGGGAGCTGTTTTTT. It yields the protein CASMKGGARWTGELFF. Based on the CDR3 plus reference TRBV2 and TRBJ2-2, the full variable domain is EPEVTQTPSHQVTQMGQEVILRCVPISNHLYFYWYRQILGQKVEFLVSFYNNEISEKSEIFDDQFSVERPDGSNFTLKIRSTKLEDSAMYFCASMKGGARWTGELFFGEGSRLTVL.

This clone was counted only a few times. The chain links TRBV18 to TRBJ2-1; D is possibly TRBD1 (5 bases). Germline CDR1 and CDR2: KGHSH and LQKENI. V lost 6 bases and J lost 2, with 14 bases in between. CDR3 length: 15 amino acids. This CDR3 is CASSSSGFTYNEQFF. CDR3 nucleotide sequence: TGTGCCAGCTCTTCATCAGGGTTCACCTACAATGAGCAGTTCTTC.

This clone was detected only a few times. The chain recombines TRBV7-3 with TRBJ2-3, with D possibly TRBD2 on 5 matching bases. Trimming left V 1 base short and J 6 bases short, with 11 bases between. Germline V gene data show CDR1 as SGHTA and CDR2 as FQGTGA. This CDR3 has 14 residues. CDR3 residues: CASSLKAAADTQYF. CDR3 in DNA: TGTGCCAGCAGCTTAAAAGCGGCGGCGGATACGCAGTATTTT.

This clone appeared a few times. The chain combines TRBV29-1 with TRBJ2-3, with D possibly being TRBD2 (5 bases). The CDR3 sequence is 17 residues long. The germline V gene has CDR1 SQVTM and CDR2 ANQGSEA. Trimming removed 0 bases at V and 1 base at J, with 17 bases between. CDR3 sequence (DNA): TGCAGCGTTGAAGATACCGCAGCGCCGAGGGGCACAGATACGCAGTATTTT. Translating it yields CSVEDTAAPRGTDTQYF.

This rearrangement joins TRBV30 to TRBJ2-4; D is unresolved. The germline gives CDR1 GTSNPN, CDR2 SVGIG (reference sequence). Trimming left V 2 bases short and J 6 bases short, with 8 bases between. This CDR3 spans 12 amino acids. CDR3 DNA: TGTGCCTGGAGTTCCTCGAGAAACATTCAGTACTTC. Protein product: CAWSSSRNIQYF.

The V and J genes are TRBV9 and TRBJ2-2; maybe TRBD2 (5 bases). The V end lost 6 bases, the J end lost 2 bases, and 11 bases lay between the germline ends. Germline loops: CDR1 SGDLS, CDR2 YYNGEE. The CDR3 consists of 14 residues. The CDR3 protein is CASNGGPNTGELFF. As DNA, the CDR3 is TGTGCCAGCAACGGAGGACCCAACACCGGGGAGCTGTTTTTT.

This sequence joins TRBV7-3 and TRBJ1-1; D possibly corresponds to TRBD1 (6 bases). The CDR3 has 15 amino acids. The germline gives CDR1 SGHTA, CDR2 FQGTGA. The V end was cut by 2 bases, the J end by 3 bases, with 13 bases between. In nucleotides, the CDR3 is TGTGCCAGCAGCTTAGGGGGCTCCATGGACACTGAAGCTTTCTTT. Its translation: CASSLGGSMDTEAFF.

This clone appeared a few times. The genes are TRBV7-9 and TRBJ2-2; D possibly matches TRBD1 or TRBD2 (5 bases each). V gave up 2 bases and J gave up 5 bases, with 12 bases separating them. Germline-derived CDR1 and CDR2 are SEHNR and FQNEAQ (reference sequence). The CDR3 totals 15 residues. CDR3 coding DNA: TGTGCCAGCAGCTTACCCATGGGGGAAACCGGGGAGCTGTTTTTT. Its protein is CASSLPMGETGELFF.

The chain links TRBV5-1 to TRBJ1-2; D unclear. CDR1 and CDR2 from the germline V gene are SGHRS and YFSETQ. The CDR3 extends over 14 amino acids. Trimming removed 4 bases at V and 8 bases at J, with 18 bases between. This chain's CDR3 is CASSPHPPTDGYTF. Here the CDR3 DNA reads TGCGCCAGCAGCCCCCACCCTCCGACGGACGGCTACACCTTC.

With respect to this clone: The identical CDR3 is also encoded by other nucleotide sequences in the sample. The rearrangement links TRBV30 to TRBJ2-3; no definite D call. Trimming removed 0 bases at V and 4 bases at J, with 8 bases between. Germline V gene lookup returns CDR1 GTSNPN and CDR2 SVGIG (reference sequence). The CDR3 sequence is 13 residues long. The CDR3 here is CAWSVRRADTQYF. In nucleotides, the CDR3 is TGTGCCTGGAGTGTACGGCGAGCAGATACGCAGTATTTT. The full variable domain, completed using reference TRBV30 and TRBJ2-3, is SQTIHQWPATLVQPVGSPLSLECTVEGTSNPNLYWYRQAAGRGLQLLFYSVGIGQISSEVPQNLSASRPQDRQFILSSKKLLLSDSGFYLCAWSVRRADTQYFGPGTRLTVL.

This rearrangement joins TRBV11-2 to TRBJ2-7; D ambiguous. The CDR3 spans 13 residues. The germline V gene encodes CDR1 SGHAT and CDR2 FQNNGV. The germline V and J ends were trimmed by 4 bases and 9 bases, with 16 bases remaining between them. CDR3 protein: CASSSHLSGAQYF. As DNA, the CDR3 is TGTGCCAGCAGCTCCCATTTATCGGGTGCGCAGTACTTC.

The V gene is TRBV5-4, the J gene TRBJ2-3; the D gene is possibly TRBD2 (6 bases). The V gene's germline CDR1 is SGHNT and CDR2 YYREEE (reference sequence). CDR3 length: 16 amino acids. The V end lost 2 bases, the J end lost 4 bases, and 17 bases lay between the germline ends. DNA for the CDR3: TGTGCCAGCAGCTTACAAGCGGGCTCGAGCTCAGATACGCAGTATTTT. Amino acids: CASSLQAGSSSDTQYF. Based on the CDR3 plus reference TRBV5-4 and TRBJ2-3, the full variable domain is ETGVTQSPTHLIKTRGQQVTLRCSSQSGHNTVSWYQQALGQGPQFIFQYYREEENGRGNFPPRFSGLQFPNYSSELNVNALELDDSALYLCASSLQAGSSSDTQYFGPGTRLTVL.

This clone was recorded a few times. Additional DNA sequences in this sample encode the identical CDR3. The CDR3 loop reads CSVEGQENTEAFF. CDR3 DNA: TGCAGCGTGGAGGGACAGGAGAACACTGAAGCTTTCTTT. V gene TRBV29-1 combines with J gene TRBJ1-1; TRBD1 aligns across 8 bases. The CDR3 covers 13 residues. Germline V gene sequence: CDR1 SQVTM, CDR2 ANQGSEA. Germline trimming cut 6 bases from V and 1 base from J; bases unmatched to any gene: 4.